The 22 T cell receptor beta chains given below trace back to one sample, sequenced in a study of shared clonotypes between healthy human individuals (dated by TCRdb to the early 2020s). CD8 naive samples were CD45RO-negative cells positively selected for CCR7, giving a CD45RA+CCR7+ population that excluded TemRA cells. Receptors were amplified or captured by the immunoSEQ multiplex PCR assay. The source is immuneACCESS, and TCRdb retained only in-frame sequences with V and J called. Part of the clones is not carried over; for the studies checked, unresolved V genes explain less than half of this, and the remainder is unexplained. Across this sample there are around 620,000 clones, with approximately 96% seen only once. The top ten constitute about 0.11% of the sample. What was sequenced was naive CD8+ T cells sorted from blood. This specimen's cell subset or site label, interpreted: CD45RA+CCR7+. These receptors all come from a woman under 40 in good health.

The chain couples TRBV28 to TRBJ1-5; tentatively, D is TRBD1 (5 bases). Looked up from germline, CDR1 is MDHEN and CDR2 is SYDVKM. V dropped 8 bases and J dropped 7 bases, with 18 bases sitting between them. The CDR3 loop spans 14 amino acids. CDR3 sequence: CASAYQGSGQPQHF. CDR3 DNA: TGTGCCAGCGCCTATCAGGGATCCGGACAGCCCCAGCATTTT.

The chain couples TRBV15 to TRBJ2-1, with 7 positions matching TRBD1. After removal of 2 bases from V and 6 bases from J, the junction contained 13 bases not matched to a gene. The germline gives CDR1 LNHNV, CDR2 YYDKDF (reference sequence). CDR3 length: 17 residues. CDR3 nucleotides: TGTGCCACCAGCAGAAACCCCTCCGGGACAGTCTCCAATGAGCAGTTCTTC. Its translation: CATSRNPSGTVSNEQFF.

CDR3 DNA sequence: TGTGCCACCAGCAGATGGGATGGGACCATGTCATACGAGCAGTACTTC. It specifies CATSRWDGTMSYEQYF. This chain uses TRBV15 with TRBJ2-7; D possibly uses TRBD1 or TRBD2 (5 bases each). CDR3 length equals 16 residues. V lost 2 bases and J 4 bases, leaving 18 bases between the germline ends. Germline-derived CDR1 and CDR2 are LNHNV and YYDKDF (reference sequence). Complete variable domain (other parts from reference TRBV15 and TRBJ2-7): DAMVIQNPRYQVTQFGKPVTLSCSQTLNHNVMYWYQQKSSQAPKLLFHYYDKDFNNEADTPDNFQSRRPNTSFCFLDIRSPGLGDTAMYLCATSRWDGTMSYEQYFGPGTRLTVT.

The J gene is TRBJ2-7, the V gene TRBV28; D call uncertain. This CDR3 region has 14 residues. Trimming removed 2 bases from V and 0 bases from J, with 8 bases in between. Germline V gene sequence: CDR1 MDHEN, CDR2 SYDVKM. As DNA, the CDR3 is TGTGCCAGCAGTTTACGCCAGAGCTCCTACGAGCAGTACTTC. Amino acids: CASSLRQSSYEQYF.

The chain couples TRBV5-6 to TRBJ2-1, with D hard to call. The germline V gene encodes CDR1 SGHDT and CDR2 YYEEEE. This CDR3 is 11 amino acids long. V was shortened by 3 bases and J by 6 bases, with 4 bases between the two germline ends. The CDR3 here is CASSWGNEQFF. CDR3 nucleotide sequence: TGTGCCAGCAGCTGGGGCAATGAGCAGTTCTTC.

The rearrangement joins TRBV5-6 to TRBJ2-1, with TRBD2 matching 11 bases. This CDR3 comprises 16 residues. Trimming removed 4 bases from V and 3 bases from J; junction bases left unmatched: 6. Germline CDR1 is SGHDT and CDR2 is YYEEEE. The CDR3 DNA reads TGTGCCAGCAGCCATCCCGGGACTAGCGGCTACAATGAGCAGTTCTTC. It codes for CASSHPGTSGYNEQFF.

In regard to this clone: The same CDR3 also results from other DNA sequences found in this sample. CDR3 sequence reads: CASSPGTSGYEQYF. CDR3 coding DNA: TGTGCCAGTAGTCCCGGGACTAGCGGCTACGAGCAGTACTTC. The rearrangement links TRBV19 to TRBJ2-7; TRBD2 agrees at 11 bases. After removal of 5 bases from V and 3 bases from J, the junction contained 3 bases not matched to a gene. The germline V gene encodes CDR1 LNHDA and CDR2 SQIVND (reference sequence). The CDR3 sequence is 14 residues long.

This clone has just one count. V usage is TRBV10-3 and J usage is TRBJ2-7; 9 nucleotides align to TRBD1. V shed 2 bases, J shed 4 bases, and the junction held 12 bases outside the gene matches. The CDR3 spans 17 residues. CDR1 and CDR2 from the germline V gene are ENHRY and SYGVKD. DNA for the CDR3: TGTGCCATCAGTGAGCCCCATGCGGGGACAGGGACATACGAGCAGTACTTC. Amino acid sequence: CAISEPHAGTGTYEQYF.

This sequence joins TRBV28 and TRBJ1-5; D gene unclear. Germline assignment: CDR1 MDHEN and CDR2 SYDVKM. The V end lost 2 bases, the J end lost 4 bases, and 9 bases lay between the germline ends. The CDR3 extends over 14 amino acids. The DNA of the CDR3 is TGTGCCAGCAGTTTAATAGGGAGTAATCAGCCCCAGCATTTT. It encodes CASSLIGSNQPQHF.

V usage is TRBV28 and J usage is TRBJ1-1; possible D gene TRBD1, 5 bases. CDR1 MDHEN and CDR2 SYDVKM come from the germline V gene. The CDR3 is 17 residues long. Trimming took off 3 bases at V and 0 bases at J, with 17 bases between the two ends. In nucleotides, the CDR3 is TGTGCCAGCAGTTTCTCCTTCTCCGGGACCGTGAACACTGAAGCTTTCTTT. Translation gives CASSFSFSGTVNTEAFF.

This clone appeared a single time. The rearrangement joins TRBV9 to TRBJ1-4; D is possibly TRBD1 (5 bases). Trimming took off 3 bases at V and 4 bases at J, with 13 bases between the two ends. CDR1 is SGDLS and CDR2 is YYNGEE in the germline V gene. The CDR3 has 15 residues. The CDR3 nucleotides are TGTGCCAGCAGCGCCTCCGGGACGAGTAATGAAAAACTGTTTTTT. Its translation: CASSASGTSNEKLFF. Complete variable domain (other parts from reference TRBV9 and TRBJ1-4): DSGVTQTPKHLITATGQRVTLRCSPRSGDLSVYWYQQSLDQGLQFLIQYYNGEERAKGNILERFSAQQFPDLHSELNLSSLELGDSALYFCASSASGTSNEKLFFGSGTQLSVL.

The rearrangement links TRBV5-4 to TRBJ2-3; 9 bases fit TRBD2. The V segment lost 4 bases and the J segment 5 bases; nucleotides outside the gene matches: 11. CDR3 length equals 16 residues. Per the germline V gene, CDR1 is SGHNT and CDR2 is YYREEE (reference sequence). DNA of the CDR3: TGTGCCAGCAGCATACGAGGTAGCGGGAGATTAGATACGCAGTATTTT. Encoded protein: CASSIRGSGRLDTQYF. Full variable domain (missing parts from reference TRBV5-4 and TRBJ2-3): ETGVTQSPTHLIKTRGQQVTLRCSSQSGHNTVSWYQQALGQGPQFIFQYYREEENGRGNFPPRFSGLQFPNYSSELNVNALELDDSALYLCASSIRGSGRLDTQYFGPGTRLTVL.

The V gene is TRBV2, the J gene TRBJ2-7, with 7 bases lining up with TRBD2. The V gene end was trimmed by 4 bases and the J gene end by 2 bases; junction bases not matched to a gene: 5. CDR3 size: 14 residues. Germline CDR1 SNHLY, CDR2 FYNNEI. CDR3: CASSVAGDTYEQYF. CDR3 bases: TGTGCCAGCAGTGTCGCGGGAGATACCTACGAGCAGTACTTC. The whole variable domain, remainder taken from reference TRBV2 and TRBJ2-7, is EPEVTQTPSHQVTQMGQEVILRCVPISNHLYFYWYRQILGQKVEFLVSFYNNEISEKSEIFDDQFSVERPDGSNFTLKIRSTKLEDSAMYFCASSVAGDTYEQYFGPGTRLTVT.

This chain links TRBV6-6 with TRBJ2-3; 7 bases align to TRBD1. Germline V gene data show CDR1 as MNHNY and CDR2 as SVGAGI (reference sequence). The CDR3 loop spans 16 amino acids. V lost 5 bases, J lost 0 bases, and 8 bases stayed unmatched. This CDR3 is CASSGWDSSSTDTQYF. Written as DNA, the CDR3 is TGTGCCAGCAGTGGCTGGGACAGCTCTAGCACAGATACGCAGTATTTT.

This chain uses TRBV28 with TRBJ2-7; D unclear. CDR1 and CDR2 (germline): MDHEN, SYDVKM. Trimming removed 5 bases at V and 3 bases at J, with 14 bases between. CDR3 length: 14 residues. The CDR3 sequence is CASSKDTTNYEQYF. The CDR3 DNA sequence: TGTGCCAGCAGTAAGGATACTACGAACTACGAGCAGTACTTC.

The gene calls are TRBV5-4 and TRBJ1-2; D is perhaps TRBD1 (5 bases). Trimming stripped 4 bases from V and 4 bases from J, with 11 bases between. Germline assignment: CDR1 SGHNT and CDR2 YYREEE (reference sequence). CDR3 length equals 13 residues. This CDR3 is CASSPQDIYGYTF. The CDR3 DNA is TGTGCCAGCAGCCCCCAGGACATCTATGGCTACACCTTC.

The CDR3 region is CASSDPDPGTGLSGNQPQHF. The CDR3 nucleotides are TGTGCCAGCAGTGACCCCGACCCCGGGACTGGACTGAGTGGCAATCAGCCCCAGCATTTT. The chain recombines TRBV2 with TRBJ1-5, with D possibly matching TRBD1 (5 bases). This CDR3 region has 20 residues. Trimming took 3 bases from V and 2 from J, leaving 26 bases between them. CDR1 and CDR2 (germline): SNHLY, FYNNEI.

This sequence joins TRBV2 and TRBJ2-5; tentative D call: TRBD2 (6 bases). The J call may be incorrect, as the DNA end agrees better with TRBJ2-7. From germline, CDR1 is SNHLY and CDR2 FYNNEI. The CDR3 length is 15 residues. The CDR3 region has the DNA TGTGCCAGCCTTGAGGTCCTAGCGCCCTCCTACGAGCAGTACTTC. This codes for CASLEVLAPSYEQYF.

This chain joins TRBV6-6 and TRBJ1-1, with D perhaps TRBD1 (5 bases). V was pared by 10 bases and J by 10 bases, with 13 bases between. In germline, CDR1 is MNHNY, CDR2 SVGAGI (reference sequence). This CDR3 is 10 amino acids long. CDR3 coding DNA: TGTGCCACCCAATCAGGGACAGCTTTCTTT. This gives the protein CATQSGTAFF.

The chain uses TRBV19 and TRBJ2-3; D is unresolved. In germline, CDR1 is LNHDA, CDR2 SQIVND (reference sequence). This CDR3 comprises 12 residues. With 7 bases removed from V and 6 bases from J, the gap between germline ends came to 11 bases. This CDR3 reads CASMGSADTQYF. The CDR3 region has the DNA TGTGCCAGTATGGGGTCTGCGGATACGCAGTATTTT.

V and J are TRBV5-4 and TRBJ2-7; 7 nucleotides match TRBD2. In germline, CDR1 is SGHNT, CDR2 YYREEE (reference sequence). The CDR3 totals 15 residues. The J segment lost 6 bases and the V segment lost 4 bases, leaving 13 bases of the junction unmatched. The DNA of the CDR3 is TGTGCCAGCAGCGGCGACAGCGGGATTACTGTCGAGCAGTACTTC. As protein: CASSGDSGITVEQYF.

CDR3 loop: CASSLAGQGTAEAFF. CDR3 DNA: TGTGCCAGCAGCTTAGCGGGACAGGGTACGGCTGAAGCTTTCTTT. J is TRBJ1-1 and V is TRBV7-8; 9 bases align to TRBD1. Germline CDR1 reads SGHVS; CDR2 reads FQNEAQ. This CDR3 comprises 15 residues. V lost 0 bases to trimming and J lost 6 bases; unmatched junction nucleotides: 5.